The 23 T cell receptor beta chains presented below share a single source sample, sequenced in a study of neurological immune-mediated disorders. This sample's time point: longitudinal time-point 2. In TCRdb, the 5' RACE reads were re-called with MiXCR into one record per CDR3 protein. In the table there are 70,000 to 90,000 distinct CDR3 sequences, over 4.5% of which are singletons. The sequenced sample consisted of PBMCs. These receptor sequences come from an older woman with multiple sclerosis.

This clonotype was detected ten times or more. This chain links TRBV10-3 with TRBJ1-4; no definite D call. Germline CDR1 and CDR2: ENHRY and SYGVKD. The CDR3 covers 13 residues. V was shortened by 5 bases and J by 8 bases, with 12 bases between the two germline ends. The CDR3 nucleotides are TGTGCCATCAGTATGGGTAGCCCCGAAAAACTGTTTTTT. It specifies CAISMGSPEKLFF.

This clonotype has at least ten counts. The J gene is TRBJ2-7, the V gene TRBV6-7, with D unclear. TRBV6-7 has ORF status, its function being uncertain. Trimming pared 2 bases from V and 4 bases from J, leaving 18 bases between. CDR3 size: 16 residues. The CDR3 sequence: CASSYHSRSLGYEQYF. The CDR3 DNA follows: TGTGCCAGCAGTTACCACAGCAGATCCCTGGGGTACGAGCAGTACTTC.

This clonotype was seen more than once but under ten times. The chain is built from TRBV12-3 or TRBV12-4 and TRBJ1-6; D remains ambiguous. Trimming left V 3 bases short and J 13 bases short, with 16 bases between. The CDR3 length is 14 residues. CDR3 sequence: CASSLGSIRAPLHF. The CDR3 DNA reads TGTGCCAGCAGTTTGGGCTCCATTAGGGCCCCCCTCCACTTT.

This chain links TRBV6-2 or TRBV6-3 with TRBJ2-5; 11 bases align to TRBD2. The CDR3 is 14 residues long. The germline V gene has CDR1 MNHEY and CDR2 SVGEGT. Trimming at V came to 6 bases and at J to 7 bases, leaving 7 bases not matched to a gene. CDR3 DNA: TGTGCCAGCAGCCTAAGTAGCGGGGGGGGGACCCAGTACTTC. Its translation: CASSLSSGGGTQYF.

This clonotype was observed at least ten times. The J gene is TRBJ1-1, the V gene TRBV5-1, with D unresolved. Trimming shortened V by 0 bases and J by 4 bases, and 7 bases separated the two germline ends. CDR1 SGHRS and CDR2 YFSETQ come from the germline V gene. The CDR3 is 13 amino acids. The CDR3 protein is CASSLDGSTEAFF. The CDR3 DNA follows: TGCGCCAGCAGCTTGGATGGGTCCACTGAAGCTTTCTTT.

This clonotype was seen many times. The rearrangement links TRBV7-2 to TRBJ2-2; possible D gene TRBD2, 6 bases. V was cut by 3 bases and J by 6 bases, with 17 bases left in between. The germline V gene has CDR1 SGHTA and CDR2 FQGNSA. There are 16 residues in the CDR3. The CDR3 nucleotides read TGTGCCAGCAGCTTGGGTCCGACTAGTCTGTCCGGGGAGCTGTTTTTT. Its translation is CASSLGPTSLSGELFF.

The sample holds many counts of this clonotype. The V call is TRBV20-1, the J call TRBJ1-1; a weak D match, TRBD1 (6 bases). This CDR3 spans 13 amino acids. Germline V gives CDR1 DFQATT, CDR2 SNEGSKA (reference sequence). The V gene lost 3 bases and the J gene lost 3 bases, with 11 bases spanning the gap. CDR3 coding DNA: TGCAGTGCTAGCGAGGGGGTGGACACTGAAGCTTTCTTT. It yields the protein CSASEGVDTEAFF.

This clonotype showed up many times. CDR3 coding DNA: TGTGCCAGCAGATACCGGGACAGTAGCACAGATACGCAGTATTTT. As protein: CASRYRDSSTDTQYF. The rearrangement joins TRBV7-2 to TRBJ2-3, with 7 bases fitting TRBD1. With V trimmed by 6 bases and J by 0 bases, 6 bases remained unmatched. This CDR3 spans 15 amino acids. Germline V lookup: CDR1 SGHTA, CDR2 FQGNSA. The variable domain in full, with the rest retrieved from reference TRBV7-2 and TRBJ2-3, is GAGVSQSPSNKVTEKGKDVELRCDPISGHTALYWYRQSLGQGLEFLIYFQGNSAPDKSGLPSDRFSAERTGGSVSTLTIQRTQQEDSAVYLCASRYRDSSTDTQYFGPGTRLTVL.

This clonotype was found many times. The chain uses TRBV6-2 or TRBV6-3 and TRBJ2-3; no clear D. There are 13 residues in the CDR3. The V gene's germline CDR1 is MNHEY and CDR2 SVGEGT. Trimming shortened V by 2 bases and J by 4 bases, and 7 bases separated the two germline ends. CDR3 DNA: TGTGCCAGCAGTTACAAGGTACCAGATACGCAGTATTTT. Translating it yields CASSYKVPDTQYF.

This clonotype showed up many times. Written as DNA, the CDR3 is TGTGCCAGCAGCTTAAGCGGGCAGACCGGAAACATTCAGTACTTC. Protein sequence: CASSLSGQTGNIQYF. The chain joins TRBV7-8 to TRBJ2-4; D possibly corresponds to TRBD2 (6 bases). V lost 2 bases to trimming and J lost 6 bases, with 14 bases between them. The CDR3 length is 15 residues. Germline CDR1 reads SGHVS; CDR2 reads FQNEAQ.

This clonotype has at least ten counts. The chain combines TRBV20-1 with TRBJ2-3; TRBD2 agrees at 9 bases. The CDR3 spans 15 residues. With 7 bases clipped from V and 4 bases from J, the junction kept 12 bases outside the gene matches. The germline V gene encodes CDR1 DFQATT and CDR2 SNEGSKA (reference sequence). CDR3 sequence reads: CSVLGPSGVSDTQYF. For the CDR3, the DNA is TGCAGTGTGCTAGGGCCTAGCGGGGTTTCAGATACGCAGTATTTT.

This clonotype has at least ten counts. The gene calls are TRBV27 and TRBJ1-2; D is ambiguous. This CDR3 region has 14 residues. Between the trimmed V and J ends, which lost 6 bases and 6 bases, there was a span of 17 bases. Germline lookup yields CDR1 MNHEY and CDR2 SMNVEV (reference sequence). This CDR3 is CASRPWLFSDGYTF. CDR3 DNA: TGTGCCAGCAGACCGTGGCTCTTCAGCGATGGCTACACCTTC.

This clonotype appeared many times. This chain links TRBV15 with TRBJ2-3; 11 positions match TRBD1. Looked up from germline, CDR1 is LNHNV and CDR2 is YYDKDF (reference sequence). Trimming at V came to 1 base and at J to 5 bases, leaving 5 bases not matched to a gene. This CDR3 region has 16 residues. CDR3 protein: CATSRAPGQGEDTQYF. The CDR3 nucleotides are TGTGCCACCAGCAGAGCTCCGGGACAGGGGGAAGATACGCAGTATTTT.

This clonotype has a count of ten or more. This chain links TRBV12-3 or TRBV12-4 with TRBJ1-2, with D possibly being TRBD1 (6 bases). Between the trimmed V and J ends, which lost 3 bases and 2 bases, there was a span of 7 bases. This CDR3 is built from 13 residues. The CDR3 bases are TGTGCCAGCAGTTTTCAGGGGAACTATGGCTACACCTTC. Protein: CASSFQGNYGYTF.

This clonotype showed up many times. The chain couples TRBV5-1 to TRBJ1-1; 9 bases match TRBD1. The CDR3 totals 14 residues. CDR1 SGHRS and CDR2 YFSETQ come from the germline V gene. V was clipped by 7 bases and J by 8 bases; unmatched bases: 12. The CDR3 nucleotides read TGCGCCAGCGGCACCGGGACAGGGCCCTCCGAAGCTTTCTTT. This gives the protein CASGTGTGPSEAFF.

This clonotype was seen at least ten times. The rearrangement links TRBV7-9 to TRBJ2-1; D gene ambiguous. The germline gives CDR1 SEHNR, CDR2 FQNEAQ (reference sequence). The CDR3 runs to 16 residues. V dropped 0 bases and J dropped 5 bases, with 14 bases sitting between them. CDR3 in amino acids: CASSLAPVWTDNEQFF. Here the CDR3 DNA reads TGTGCCAGCAGCTTAGCCCCGGTGTGGACGGACAATGAGCAGTTCTTC.

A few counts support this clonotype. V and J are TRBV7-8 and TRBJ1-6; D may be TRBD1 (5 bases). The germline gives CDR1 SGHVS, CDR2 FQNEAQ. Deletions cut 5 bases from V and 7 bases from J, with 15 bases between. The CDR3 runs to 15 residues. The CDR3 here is CASSPRDRLNSPLHF. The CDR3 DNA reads TGTGCCAGCAGCCCCAGGGACCGTCTAAATTCACCCCTCCACTTT.

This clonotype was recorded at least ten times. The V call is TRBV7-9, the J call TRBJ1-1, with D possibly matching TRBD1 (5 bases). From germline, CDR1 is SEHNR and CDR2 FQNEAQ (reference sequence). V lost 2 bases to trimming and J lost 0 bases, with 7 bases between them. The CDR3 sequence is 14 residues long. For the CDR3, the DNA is TGTGCCAGCAGCTTAACAGGAGTGAACACTGAAGCTTTCTTT. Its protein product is CASSLTGVNTEAFF.

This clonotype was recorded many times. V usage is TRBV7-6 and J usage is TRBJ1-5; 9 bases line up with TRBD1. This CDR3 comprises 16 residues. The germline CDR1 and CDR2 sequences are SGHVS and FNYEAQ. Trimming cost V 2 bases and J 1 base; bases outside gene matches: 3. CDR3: CASSLRTGESNQPQHF. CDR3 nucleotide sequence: TGTGCCAGCAGCTTAAGGACAGGGGAAAGCAATCAGCCCCAGCATTTT.

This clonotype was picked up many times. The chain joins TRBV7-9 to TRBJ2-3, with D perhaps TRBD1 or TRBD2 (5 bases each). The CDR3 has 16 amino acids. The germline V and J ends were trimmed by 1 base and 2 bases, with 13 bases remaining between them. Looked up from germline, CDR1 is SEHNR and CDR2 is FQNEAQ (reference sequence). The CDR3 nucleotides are TGTGCCAGCAGCTTAGAGGGACGACTTGACACAGATACGCAGTATTTT. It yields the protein CASSLEGRLDTDTQYF.

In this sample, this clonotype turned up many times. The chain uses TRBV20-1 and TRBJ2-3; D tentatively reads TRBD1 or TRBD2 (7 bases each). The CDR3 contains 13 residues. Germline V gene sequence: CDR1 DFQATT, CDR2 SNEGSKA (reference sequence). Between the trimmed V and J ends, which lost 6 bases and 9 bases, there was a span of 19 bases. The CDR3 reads CSAPSGARGTQYF. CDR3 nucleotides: TGCAGTGCACCGAGCGGGGCCAGGGGGACGCAGTATTTT.

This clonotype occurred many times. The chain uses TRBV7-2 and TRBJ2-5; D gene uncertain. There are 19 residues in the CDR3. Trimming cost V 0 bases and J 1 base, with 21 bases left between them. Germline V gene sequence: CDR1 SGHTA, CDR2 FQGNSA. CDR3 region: CASSLAGRPGRWGQETQYF. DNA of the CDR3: TGTGCCAGCAGCTTAGCGGGTCGGCCCGGCAGGTGGGGCCAAGAGACCCAGTACTTC.

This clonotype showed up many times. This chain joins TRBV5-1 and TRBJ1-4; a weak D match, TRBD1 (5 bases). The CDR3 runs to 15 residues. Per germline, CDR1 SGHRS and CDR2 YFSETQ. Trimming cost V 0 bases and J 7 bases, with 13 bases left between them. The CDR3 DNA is TGCGCCAGCAGCTTGGGTGGACACTACTCTGAAAAACTGTTTTTT. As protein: CASSLGGHYSEKLFF.